The entry that follows covers one TCR beta chain sequence. Its antigen is undetermined. Only in-frame clones appear in the TCRdb table, and some are missing; sequencing was by immunoSEQ multiplex PCR. This sample carries roughly 170,000 clones, 88% of them seen once, and the ten largest clones take approximately 0.5%. This entry comes from a study of T cell responses to AZD1222 COVID-19 vaccine. Study conclusions and caveats: Repertoire sampling occurred only after the peak T cell response. Across the whole spike, CD4 TCRs peaked at regions 160-218 and 743-854. Spike-specific TCRs gained breadth and depth after people received two AZD1222 doses.

The CDR3 is 12 amino acids. Trimming left V 5 bases short and J 3 bases short, with 4 bases between. This sequence joins TRBV12-3 or TRBV12-4 and TRBJ1-4, with unresolved D. The source is an adult in good health. The sequencing here drew on peripheral blood, taken on day 0 of AZD1222 vaccination. The CDR3 sequence: CASSRPNEKLFF. The CDR3 DNA reads TGTGCCAGCAGTCGCCCTAATGAAAAACTGTTTTTT.